The entry below gives a single T cell receptor beta chain sequence along with its context. Antigen specificity is unknown. Semi-nested PCR with Nested Universal Primer A followed constant-region reverse priming of full-length variable regions. TCRdb fed the 5' RACE reads into MiXCR, producing one record per CDR3 protein. Seen here are 55,000 or so distinct CDR3 sequences, around 21% observed once, and the top ten hold under 3.5%. Germline loops: CDR1 MGHDK, CDR2 SYGVNS. The V segment lost 4 bases and the J segment 8 bases; nucleotides outside the gene matches: 8. The CDR3 consists of 14 residues. Treg sorting used a CD4+CD25+CD127-/low gate. Regarding the study as a whole: Greatest tumor Treg TCR overlap was with tumor naive CD4+ cells.

The source is a female donor with breast cancer. The sequencing input was tumor-infiltrating Tregs sorted from the breast tumor. The chain uses TRBV25-1 and TRBJ2-1; TRBD1 agrees at 7 bases. CDR3 sequence reads: CASSVGQASHEQFF. The DNA for the CDR3 is TGTGCCAGCAGTGTTGGACAGGCTTCGCATGAGCAGTTCTTC.